Sequencing of this T cell receptor beta chain was carried out in a study of shared clonotypes between healthy human individuals. Some clones are missing from TCRdb's copy, which holds only in-frame ones; the method was immunoSEQ multiplex PCR. The data contain under 600,000 clones, 95% to 97% of them singletons. The sequenced material came from naive CD4+ T cells sorted from blood. The sample's subset: CD45RA+ positively selected. The sequence was collected from a woman aged 25 to 39 in good health.

The DNA for the CDR3 is TGCAGCGTTGATAATGGCGGGAGTAGCTACGAGCAGTACTTC. This gives the protein CSVDNGGSSYEQYF. The rearrangement joins TRBV29-1 to TRBJ2-7; 7 positions agree with TRBD2. Germline V gives CDR1 SQVTM, CDR2 ANQGSEA. J was trimmed by 3 bases and V by 3 bases; bases with no gene match: 8. The CDR3 sequence is 14 residues long.